The clone carrying this T cell receptor beta chain turned up a few times. Its antigen is still unknown. This sample stems from a study of OX40 agonist ivuxolimab in advanced cancers. Overall study context: With a range of roughly 20 to 79, age averaged approximately 60 years, and around 80% were male.

Whole-study results and caveats: Expanded clones belonging to CD8+ T cells outnumbered, on average, those of CD4+.

Method: immunoSEQ multiplex PCR; TCRdb's copy keeps in-frame clones and lacks some. The sample lists tens of thousands of clones; roughly 85% were seen once. Peripheral blood came from all dose cohorts at three timepoints. V dropped 1 base and J dropped 6 bases, with 10 bases sitting between them. Per the germline V gene, CDR1 is SGHVS and CDR2 is FQNEAQ. The CDR3 loop spans 13 amino acids. This chain uses TRBV7-8 with TRBJ2-7, with D possibly matching TRBD1 (5 bases). The TCR was taken from an adult with an advanced solid tumor such as melanoma, head and neck, liver or kidney cancer. The sequences come from CD4+ or CD8+ T cells sorted from blood, collected in a trial of the OX40 agonist ivuxolimab. CDR3: CASSLVIGAEQYF. CDR3 nucleotides: TGTGCCAGCAGCTTAGTTATAGGGGCCGAGCAGTACTTC.